The sequence of this TCR beta chain was determined in a study of Graves' ophthalmopathy and Graves' hyperthyroidism (dated by TCRdb to about 2018). Describing the broader study: Peripheral blood samples were taken at the time of initial diagnosis, before any treatment was given. The independent validation cohort included 20 or so hyperthyroidism patients plus 17 patients who later progressed from hyperthyroidism to ophthalmopathy. To explore V-J signatures that separate ophthalmopathy from hyperthyroidism, a discovery set of about a hundred patients was enrolled, consisting of 43 with ophthalmopathy and around 57 with stable hyperthyroidism. T-cell repertoires of thyroid tissue and blood were compared in about six hyperthyroidism patients. Once sampling was done, hyperthyroidism patients were given methimazole at a starting dose of 30 mg daily, while ophthalmopathy patients were given high-dose intravenous methylprednisolone. The study used signatures of the TCR beta repertoire to tell Graves' ophthalmopathy apart from Graves' hyperthyroidism and to predict which patients would progress to ophthalmopathy. In total, some 140 blood samples were TCR-sequenced: 40 to 45 ophthalmopathy, about 75 hyperthyroidism and roughly 17 hyperthyroidism-to-ophthalmopathy patients.

For repertoire sequencing, TCR beta CDR3 regions were amplified from RNA transcripts. The first round was an RT-PCR using HTBI primers with the Qiagen OneStep RT-PCR kit, and this first round was followed by a second-round multiplex PCR, then size selection and purification. The libraries underwent paired-end sequencing with 100 bp reads on an Illumina HiSeq2000. The authors' analysis ran thus. Reads were processed with SOAPnuke, discarding reads with adapters, uncalled bases, mean Phred below 15, or no exact constant-primer or identifier match. High-quality paired reads were merged with COPE v1.2.5. Each unique nucleotide sequence was defined as a clonotype, and clonotypes were aligned to IMGT TRB V, D and J references with MiTCR v1.1. The analysis was limited to V-J combinations with a frequency above 0.0001, which together covered 99.2% of repertoires. A TCR clonal expansion and chaos score per V-J combination was defined as the ratio of F50 clonal expansion to chaos observed in the TCRdist matrix. Welch's t-statistics and random forest were used to narrow the features down to over ten V-J combinations, which were then fed into a naive Bayes classifier. Thyroid-blood repertoire similarity was quantified with the Morisita-Horn index. TCRdb took the public reads, trimmed them with fastp at Q25, ran MiXCR for clone calling and kept in-frame beta chains. Each CDR3 protein gets just one entry, which takes the most common genes and DNA from the rows behind it. Here the V and J calls rest on TCRdb's processing, not on the authors' analysis. This sample has 400,000 or so distinct CDR3 sequences in its table, and about a sixth of those were observed once. The ten largest clones add up to 2.4% of the sample.

Comments on this clonotype: Its binding antigen is unknown. This may stem from a read error, because a much larger clone lies one nucleotide away.

What the work shows at the level of the full study, not this receptor alone: In validation, the model predicted ophthalmopathy progression with 55% to 71% sensitivity and around 72% specificity; around twelve predicted patients were CT-confirmed with GO in a median of about 6.2 months. Sample size was not predetermined statistically, and investigators were not blinded to group allocation. The 13-signature model separated ophthalmopathy from stable hyperthyroidism with about 86% sensitivity and just under 84% specificity in cross-validation, and 80%/75% in the test set. Most expanded thyroid clonotypes with a frequency above 0.001 also appeared in blood, which suggests that blood repertoires may reflect the immune response in the thyroid.

The CDR3 goes from the cysteine to the phenylalanine over 14 residues. The kept DNA is CDR3 alone, 42 bases in frame from the first base. CDR1 and CDR2 are drawn from the germline V gene (reference sequence): LNHDA, SQIVND. Hyperthyroidism was considered stable if no progression to ophthalmopathy occurred within 18 months of follow-up. The hyperthyroidism patients were 18 to 65 years old and newly diagnosed, with a disease duration of less than 2 months. Patients with other autoimmune diseases, uncontrolled infections, pregnancy or lactation were excluded. Clinical symptoms, serum thyroxine, TRAb, thyroid ultrasound and orbital computed tomography formed the basis of the diagnosis. Ficoll-Paque density gradient centrifugation was used to isolate PBMCs from about 10 ml of fresh peripheral blood. Trizol reagent was used to extract the total RNA, and its quality was then checked on an Agilent 2100 Bioanalyzer.

The sequence came from an adult woman with stable Graves' hyperthyroidism. Here the chain combines TRBV19 and TRBJ2-7; the central 7 bases match TRBD2. The sequenced sample consisted of peripheral blood. The DNA sequence is TGTACCAGTAGTATATCGCGGGGGACCTACGAGCAGTACTTC. This yields the protein CTSSISRGTYEQYF.